The rows below give T cell receptor beta chains drawn from one sample of a study of cytomegalovirus exposure and HLA in healthy donors. The repertoire was sequenced with immunoSEQ multiplex PCR; TCRdb's copy has only in-frame clones and lacks some. The table includes about 82,000 clones, about 60% detected once. The specimen sequenced was PBMCs. The origin of the receptors is a woman aged 40 to 50 in good health and CMV-seropositive. Each CDR3 is given with its conserved first and last residue. A D gene is named only where the DNA matches it firmly. A clone size is listed for some rows: how often the clone was seen (once, few, many), or a class if it is expanded.

D	V	J	size	DNA	CDR3
-	TRBV27	TRBJ1-2	-	TGTGCCAGCGGACTTAACTATGGCTACACCTTC	CASGLNYGYTF
TRBD1	TRBV10-3	TRBJ1-1	-	TGTGCCATCAGTGTTAACCCCCGGGACAGGGTCGTACATGAAGCTTTCTTT	CAISVNPRDRVVHEAFF
TRBD1	TRBV10-3	TRBJ2-3	-	TGTGCCATCAGTGACCCCTCTGGACAGGGGGGTTCAGATACGCAGTATTTT	CAISDPSGQGGSDTQYF
TRBD2	TRBV6-1	TRBJ2-7	once	TGTGCCAGCAGTGAGTCGGCTAGCGGGGGATACGAGCAGTACTTC	CASSESASGGYEQYF
-	TRBV19	TRBJ2-1	-	TGTGCCAGTAGTATAGGGGCCAATGAGCAGTTCTTC	CASSIGANEQFF
-	TRBV5-1	TRBJ1-1	-	TGCGCCAGCAGCCGACCGGACAAGGCCGGCGGTACTGAAGCTTTCTTT	CASSRPDKAGGTEAFF
TRBD2	TRBV4-1	TRBJ2-7	-	TGCGCCAGCAGCCAAGTACCAGCGGGAGGGTCCTACGAGCAGTACTTC	CASSQVPAGGSYEQYF
TRBD2	TRBV4-1	TRBJ2-2	-	TGCGCCAGCAGCCCCCGGACTAGCGGGACCGGGGAGCTGTTTTTT	CASSPRTSGTGELFF
-	TRBV30	TRBJ1-6	once	TGTGCCTGGAGTTTAGCCTATAATTCACCCCTCCACTTT	CAWSLAYNSPLHF
-	TRBV7-9	TRBJ2-3	few	TGTGCCAGCAGCCCGAGCACAGATACGCAGTATTTT	CASSPSTDTQYF
-	TRBV28	TRBJ1-3	-	TGTGCCAGCAGTTTACCTGCAGGGCAGGCCAGCTCTGGAAACACCATATATTTT	CASSLPAGQASSGNTIYF
TRBD1	TRBV6-6	TRBJ2-1	-	TGTGCCAGCAGTAGGACAGGACAGCTAAACAATGAGCAGTTCTTC	CASSRTGQLNNEQFF
-	TRBV4-2	TRBJ2-7	-	TGTGCCAGCAGCCAAGAGCGAAGCTACGAGCAGTACTTC	CASSQERSYEQYF
TRBD2	TRBV18	TRBJ2-1	few	TGTGCCAGCTCATCCGCCGGGACTAGCGGGAGCAATGAGCGGTTCTTC	CASSSAGTSGSNERFF
TRBD2	TRBV19	TRBJ2-3	-	TGTGCCAGTAGTATAGAGGGTAGCGGGGGGAGAGATACGCAGTATTTT	CASSIEGSGGRDTQYF
-	TRBV7-2	TRBJ1-4	-	TGTGCCAGCAGCTTGGGGCCGGGTGCAGCTCGCCAACTGTTTTTT	CASSLGPGAARQLFF
-	TRBV11-2	TRBJ1-2	few	TGTGCCAGCAGCTTAGACGGCGGATCCTATGGCTACACCTTC	CASSLDGGSYGYTF
TRBD2	TRBV6-5	TRBJ2-2	-	TGTGCCAGCAGTTATGGGACTAGCGGTAACACCGGGGAGCTGTTTTTT	CASSYGTSGNTGELFF
TRBD2	TRBV5-1	TRBJ2-7	-	TGCGCCAGCAGCTTGGGACTAGCGGGGGCCTACGAGCAGTACTTC	CASSLGLAGAYEQYF
-	TRBV6-5	TRBJ2-7	-	TGTGCCACCCCCGAGGTCTACGAGCAGTACTTC	CATPEVYEQYF
TRBD2	TRBV10-3	TRBJ2-1	-	TGTGCCATCAGTTCCCCCGGGCTAGCGGGAGGTCCGAGCTCCTACAATGAGCAGTTCTTC	CAISSPGLAGGPSSYNEQFF
TRBD1	TRBV28	TRBJ2-7	-	TGTGCCAGCAGTCCCGGGACAGGGTCCGGGTACTTC	CASSPGTGSGYF
-	TRBV30	TRBJ1-6	-	TGTGCCTGTCGACAGGAATATAATTCACCCCTCCACTTT	CACRQEYNSPLHF
-	TRBV11-1	TRBJ2-2	-	TGTGCCAGCAGCCTTAGCCCCACCGGGGAGCTGTTTTTT	CASSLSPTGELFF
TRBD1	TRBV19	TRBJ1-2	-	TGTGCCAGTACCAGGGGGCGCGGAGGCTACACCTTC	CASTRGRGGYTF
-	TRBV10-3	TRBJ1-1	-	TGTGCCATCAGTGGGGACAACCGATATGAAGCTTTCTTT	CAISGDNRYEAFF
-	TRBV27	TRBJ2-3	-	TGTGCCAGCAGTTATATGGGGGGAGATACGCAGTATTTT	CASSYMGGDTQYF
-	TRBV6-5	TRBJ1-6	-	TGTGCCAGCAGTTATGGGGCAGGAATGAATTCACCCCTCCACTTT	CASSYGAGMNSPLHF
TRBD1	TRBV20-1	TRBJ2-5	-	TGCAGTGCTGTGACAGGGGAGACCCAGTACTTC	CSAVTGETQYF
TRBD1	TRBV28	TRBJ1-1	few	TGTGCCAGCAGCCCGCCCGGGGACAGGGACACTGAAGCTTTCTTT	CASSPPGDRDTEAFF
-	TRBV5-1	TRBJ1-1	few	TGCGCCAGCAGATTGACGTGGGGTCGCGGGATGAACACTGAAGCTTTCTTT	CASRLTWGRGMNTEAFF
TRBD1	TRBV4-3	TRBJ2-1	-	TGCGCCAGCAGCCAAGGGGGGACAGGACACTACAATGAGCAGTTCTTC	CASSQGGTGHYNEQFF
-	TRBV5-1	TRBJ1-1	-	TGCGCCAGCAGCTTGCTGACGGGGATGAACACTGAAGCTTTCTTT	CASSLLTGMNTEAFF
-	TRBV9	TRBJ2-6	once	TGTGCCAGCAGCGTAGCGAGTACTGGGGCCAACGTCCTGACTTTC	CASSVASTGANVLTF
TRBD1	TRBV5-4	TRBJ2-4	-	TGTGCCAGCAGCCACCCGGGACAGGGGCAGTACTTC	CASSHPGQGQYF
-	TRBV27	TRBJ1-4	-	TGTGCCAGCAGTTTAATAGGCGGGGTTGGGGAAAAACTGTTTTTT	CASSLIGGVGEKLFF
TRBD1	TRBV5-1	TRBJ2-4	-	TGCGCCAGCAGCTTACAGGGGGCCAAAAACATTCAGTACTTC	CASSLQGAKNIQYF
-	TRBV28	TRBJ1-4	once	TGTGCCAGCAGTTTTGGGTGGGCGCAGGTTAATGAAAAACTGTTTTTT	CASSFGWAQVNEKLFF
-	TRBV27	TRBJ1-5	-	TGTGCCAGCAGTAGTGACAGCAGTCTCAATCAGCCCCAGCATTTT	CASSSDSSLNQPQHF
TRBD2	TRBV10-2	TRBJ2-1	-	TGCGCCAGCAGTGGAACTAGCGGGACGTCTGAGCAGTTCTTC	CASSGTSGTSEQFF
-	TRBV6-1	TRBJ1-2	once	TGTGCCAGCAGTGAAGTTCCAGGGGATGGAGGCTACACCTTC	CASSEVPGDGGYTF